These 3 T cell receptor beta chains share one sample of origin, sequenced in a study of early T cells in non-severe SARS-CoV-2 infection. TCRdb independently ran MiXCR on the 5' RACE reads; one entry per CDR3 protein. The repertoire holds 35,000 to 45,000 distinct CDR3 sequences, 8% to 10% seen once, with more than 10% in the top ten. The specimen sequenced was whole blood. The receptors originated from an adult who was a healthcare worker with PCR-confirmed SARS-CoV-2 infection or an uninfected control (not recorded which).

This clonotype appeared a few times. The chain uses TRBV28 and TRBJ1-1, with D unclear. Between the trimmed V and J ends, which lost 8 bases and 7 bases, there was a span of 8 bases. Per the germline V gene, CDR1 is MDHEN and CDR2 is SYDVKM. The CDR3 is 10 residues long. CDR3 amino acids: CASGELEAFF. CDR3 in DNA: TGTGCCAGCGGGGAGCTTGAAGCTTTCTTT.

This clonotype was observed many times. V usage is TRBV4-2 and J usage is TRBJ1-1; tentatively, D is TRBD1 (5 bases). The CDR3 runs to 13 residues. Germline CDR1 and CDR2: LGHNA and YNFKEQ. V was trimmed by 5 bases and J by 10 bases, leaving 17 bases between them. The CDR3 DNA reads TGTGCCAGCAGCTCAAGTGGGACGGCGGCAGCTTTCTTT. Amino acid sequence: CASSSSGTAAAFF.

Regarding this clonotype: A much bigger clone sits one base away, suggesting this may be a read error. The chain recombines TRBV5-6 with TRBJ1-5, with a weak D call TRBD1 (6 bases). Trimming took 7 bases from V and 5 from J, leaving 13 bases between them. The V gene's germline CDR1 is SGHDT and CDR2 YYEEEE. This CDR3 contains 13 residues. The CDR3 DNA follows: TGTGCCAGCGGCAACAGGGTGGATCAGCCCCAGCATTTT. Its protein product is CASGNRVDQPQHF.